Listed below are T cell receptor beta chains from one sample, sequenced in a study of early T cells in non-severe SARS-CoV-2 infection. One entry per CDR3 protein, called by TCRdb with MiXCR from the 5' RACE reads. The data contain over 55,000 distinct CDR3 sequences, around an eighth of them seen just once; the ten biggest clones take up roughly 2.5%. This material consisted of whole blood, taken at baseline. These receptors were taken from an adult who was a healthcare worker with PCR-confirmed SARS-CoV-2 infection or an uninfected control (not recorded which). The CDR3 runs from the conserved cysteine through the conserved F or W. A D gene is named only where the DNA matches it firmly. Clone size is stated in some rows and not others, as once, few, many or a class when expanded.

v_call	clone_size	d_call	j_call	cdr3_aa	cdr3_nt
TRBV27	-	-	TRBJ2-1	CASSPGLNEQFF	TGTGCCAGCAGTCCCGGACTCAATGAGCAGTTCTTC
TRBV20-1	-	-	TRBJ2-1	CSARAGSSYNEQFF	TGCAGTGCTAGAGCGGGTAGCTCCTACAATGAGCAGTTCTTC
TRBV25-1	-	-	TRBJ2-2	CASSEANTNTGELFF	TGTGCCAGCAGTGAAGCGAACACGAACACCGGGGAGCTGTTTTTT
TRBV20-1	few	TRBD1	TRBJ2-7	CSARGDRSFDEQYF	TGCAGTGCTAGGGGGGACAGGTCGTTCGACGAGCAGTACTTC
TRBV11-2	few	-	TRBJ2-2	CASSLTSGSAGELFF	TGTGCCAGCAGCTTAACCTCCGGTTCCGCCGGGGAGCTGTTTTTT
TRBV5-6	-	-	TRBJ1-6	CASSLDSPGYNSPLHF	TGTGCCAGCAGCTTGGATTCTCCGGGGTACAATTCACCCCTCCACTTT
TRBV2	many	-	TRBJ1-4	CASSEGGQAGGKLFF	TGTGCCAGCAGTGAAGGAGGCCAGGCGGGTGGAAAACTGTTTTTT
TRBV5-1	-	TRBD1	TRBJ1-6	CASSPGTDNSPLHF	TGCGCCAGCAGCCCCGGGACAGATAATTCACCCCTCCACTTT
TRBV27	many	TRBD1	TRBJ1-5	CATAARRGGQPQHF	TGTGCCACCGCCGCCCGGAGAGGGGGCCAGCCCCAGCATTTT
TRBV5-4	few	-	TRBJ2-6	CASSVRGSGANVLTF	TGTGCCAGCAGCGTGCGGGGCTCTGGGGCCAACGTCCTGACTTTC
TRBV5-4	-	-	TRBJ2-3	CASSSEGVPSTQYF	TGTGCCAGCAGCTCGGAGGGGGTCCCCTCTACGCAGTATTTT
TRBV28	few	-	TRBJ2-7	CASSSTPRGSYEQYF	TGTGCCAGCAGTTCCACGCCCCGGGGCTCCTACGAGCAGTACTTC
TRBV28	-	-	TRBJ1-4	CASTQTTNEKLFF	TGTGCCAGCACGCAGACGACTAATGAAAAACTGTTTTTT
TRBV20-1	-	-	TRBJ2-7	CSARGGTEQYF	TGCAGTGCTAGAGGGGGTACCGAGCAGTACTTC
TRBV2	many	-	TRBJ1-1	CASSGGRPYTEAFF	TGTGCCAGCAGTGGAGGACGGCCGTACACTGAAGCTTTCTTT
TRBV28	few	-	TRBJ2-5	CASSTAGPRQETQYF	TGTGCCAGCAGTACCGCCGGGCCGAGACAAGAGACCCAGTACTTC
TRBV3-1	few	-	TRBJ2-7	CASSQTPRLYEQYF	TGTGCCAGCAGCCAAACCCCTCGACTCTACGAGCAGTACTTC
TRBV18	-	TRBD1	TRBJ1-1	CASSPRGQGFTEAFF	TGTGCCAGCTCACCACGGGGACAGGGTTTCACTGAAGCTTTCTTT
TRBV28	few	TRBD2	TRBJ2-7	CASSRTSGGPEQYF	TGTGCCAGCAGCCGTACTAGCGGGGGTCCCGAGCAGTACTTC
TRBV6-2/TRBV6-3	many	-	TRBJ2-2	CASSYSSGPLGTGELFF	TGTGCCAGCAGTTACTCGAGCGGCCCTCTCGGGACCGGGGAGCTGTTTTTT
TRBV29-1	-	-	TRBJ2-3	CSVSWAIRVTDTQYF	TGCAGCGTGTCTTGGGCGATTCGGGTCACAGATACGCAGTATTTT
TRBV9	few	-	TRBJ2-7	CASSVAQGEQYF	TGTGCCAGCAGCGTAGCGCAGGGGGAGCAGTACTTC
TRBV4-1	few	TRBD1	TRBJ2-7	CASSPRPGQGSYEQYF	TGCGCCAGCAGCCCCCGCCCGGGACAGGGGTCCTACGAGCAGTACTTC
TRBV9	-	TRBD1	TRBJ2-7	CASSPRQGSYEQYF	TGTGCCAGCAGCCCTCGACAGGGTTCCTACGAGCAGTACTTC
TRBV5-6	-	TRBD2	TRBJ2-7	CASSLRYSGLAISEQYF	TGTGCCAGCAGCTTGCGGTATTCGGGACTAGCGATCTCCGAGCAGTACTTC
TRBV19	-	-	TRBJ2-1	CASIYRVGIGEQFF	TGTGCCAGTATATACAGGGTCGGGATAGGTGAGCAGTTCTTC
TRBV6-6	few	-	TRBJ2-7	CASSGPTDEQYF	TGTGCCAGCAGCGGACCGACGGACGAGCAGTACTTC
TRBV11-1	many	-	TRBJ2-7	CASSLAAVSGGEQYF	TGTGCCAGCAGCTTAGCAGCCGTCTCCGGCGGGGAGCAGTACTTC
TRBV6-6	-	-	TRBJ2-3	CASSSTPRAENTDTQYF	TGTGCCAGCAGTTCCACCCCAAGAGCGGAGAACACAGATACGCAGTATTTT
TRBV7-2	-	-	TRBJ1-3	CASSLGIENTIYF	TGTGCCAGCAGCTTAGGGATCGAAAACACCATATATTTT
TRBV7-9	-	TRBD1	TRBJ1-1	CASSPRPRGTEAFF	TGTGCCAGCAGCCCTAGACCCAGGGGGACTGAAGCTTTCTTT
TRBV6-5	few	-	TRBJ1-3	CASSYDRASGNTIYF	TGTGCCAGCAGTTACGACAGAGCCTCTGGAAACACCATATATTTT
TRBV12-3/TRBV12-4	many	-	TRBJ1-3	CASSTTGRSGNTIYF	TGTGCCAGCAGTACGACAGGACGCTCTGGAAACACCATATATTTT
TRBV27	-	-	TRBJ2-2	CASSPGTHYTGELFF	TGTGCCAGCAGCCCCGGGACTCATTACACCGGGGAGCTGTTTTTT
TRBV4-3	many	-	TRBJ1-2	CASSQEAAGNYGYTF	TGCGCCAGCAGCCAAGAGGCTGCAGGTAACTATGGCTACACCTTC
TRBV29-1	few	-	TRBJ2-7	CSGRDSRSYEQYF	TGCAGCGGCCGGGACTCCCGATCCTACGAGCAGTACTTC
TRBV6-2/TRBV6-3	-	-	TRBJ2-3	CASSLQRSTDTQYF	TGTGCCAGCAGTCTTCAGCGGAGCACAGATACGCAGTATTTT
TRBV29-1	-	-	TRBJ1-1	CSVVGSHEAFF	TGCAGCGTTGTGGGCAGCCATGAAGCTTTCTTT
TRBV28	few	-	TRBJ2-7	CASSLQSYEQYF	TGTGCCAGCAGTTTACAGTCCTACGAGCAGTACTTC